This T cell receptor (beta chain) was recovered during a study of T cells in Graves' hyperthyroidism and ophthalmopathy. V shed 1 base and J 7 bases; nucleotides not matched to a gene: 5. The germline V gene has CDR1 SGHRS and CDR2 YFSETQ. The CDR3 sequence is 15 residues long. Study conclusions and caveats: Researchers found most expanded thyroid clonotypes above 0.001 in blood as well. The model's output predicted ophthalmopathy at a median of about 5.9 months prior to onset.

As concerns this clonotype: As yet, its antigen is unknown.

Using RNA transcripts as the source, TCR beta CDR3 regions were amplified. The HTBI primer set drove a first-round RT-PCR of the TCR CDR3. MiXCR, applied by TCRdb to the multiplex PCR reads, yields one record per CDR3 protein. The sample includes under 750,000 distinct CDR3 sequences, over 15% of them seen just once. Uncontrolled infection, other autoimmune disease, pregnancy or lactation barred patients from enrollment. This TCR was sampled from a woman aged 45-59 years with Graves' hyperthyroidism that later progressed to Graves' ophthalmopathy. This chain joins TRBV5-1 and TRBJ2-2, with 9 bases that match TRBD1. Sequenced material: blood. This CDR3 is CASSLPGQGGGELFF. Written as DNA, the CDR3 is TGCGCCAGCAGCTTGCCGGGACAGGGAGGCGGGGAGCTGTTTTTT. Together with reference TRBV5-1 and TRBJ2-2, the CDR3 gives the full variable domain: KAGVTQTPRYLIKTRGQQVTLSCSPISGHRSVSWYQQTPGQGLQFLFEYFSETQRNKGNFPGRFSGRQFSNSRSEMNVSTLELGDSALYLCASSLPGQGGGELFFGEGSRLTVL.